This is a list of T cell receptor beta chains from one sample in a study of blood T cell repertoires in COVID-19. The method was immunoSEQ multiplex PCR; TCRdb's version includes in-frame clones alone and lacks a portion of them. Among roughly 700,000 clones listed, just under 90% were seen once. Material for sequencing was peripheral blood. Every receptor here comes from a young woman with acute or convalescent COVID-19. Both conserved end residues are trimmed from each CDR3. Each record gives: CDR3 length, V gene, J gene, CDR3 protein.

>15|TRBV7-9|TRBJ2-6
ASSLPWAGAGANVLT
>13|TRBV25-1|TRBJ2-7
ASSEWERGGSEQY
>11|TRBV7-6|TRBJ1-1
ASSKGFDTEAF
>14|TRBV6-2/TRBV6-3|TRBJ2-1
ASSSRGGGVWNEQF
>13|TRBV3-1/TRBV3-2|TRBJ2-3
ASSQVVASADTQY
>11|TRBV24-1|TRBJ2-3
ATSDAGRDTQY
>11|TRBV2|TRBJ2-3
ASSEAGADTQY
>14|TRBV4-1|TRBJ1-5
ASSQALAERGQPQH
>15|TRBV7-9|TRBJ2-7
ASSLATTGSGSYEQY
>12|TRBV6-5|TRBJ1-4
ASSFGQGGEKLF
>12|TRBV5-1|TRBJ1-2
ASSPHPRGYGYT
>11|TRBV12-3/TRBV12-4|TRBJ2-3
ASSLSGADTQY
>15|TRBV5-1|TRBJ2-7
ASSPVPAGGISYEQY
>11|TRBV7-2|TRBJ1-1
ASSPNRGFVAF
>13|TRBV9|TRBJ2-3
ASSVEAGLTDTQY
>15|TRBV9|TRBJ2-6
ASRGLNGAAGANVLT
>12|TRBV7-9|TRBJ1-2
ASSLAETVYGYT
>14|TRBV4-1|TRBJ1-2
ASSQEGRQGSYGYT
>11|TRBV28|TRBJ2-7
ASSRTGSYEQY
>15|TRBV5-6|TRBJ1-5
ASSSYGQGAWNQPQH
>12|TRBV5-6|TRBJ2-7
ASSLTSLEYEQY
>17|TRBV28|TRBJ1-6
ASQFSSGHISSYNSPLH
>13|TRBV2|TRBJ1-2
ASRIIRTHGYGYT
>14|TRBV5-6|TRBJ1-5
ASSLFLEYSNQPQH
>12|TRBV18|TRBJ1-3
ASSPGQGGNTIY
>16|TRBV18|TRBJ2-2
ASSPKASTWGVSGELF
>12|TRBV5-1|TRBJ1-1
ASSLDGVRAEAF
>10|TRBV29-1|TRBJ1-2
SATTPNYGYT
>13|TRBV6-5|TRBJ2-1
ASSPRTSGGARQF
>13|TRBV6-5|TRBJ1-6
ASSYGTGDNSPLH
>13|TRBV19|TRBJ2-7
ASSIGGTGAYEQY
>12|TRBV5-1|TRBJ1-3
ASSFTGRGNTIY
>12|TRBV5-6|TRBJ1-2
ASSLTGLLYGYT
>11|TRBV2|TRBJ2-1
ASSETGGNEQF
>11|TRBV6-5|TRBJ2-5
ASSLTGLGTQY
>11|TRBV19|TRBJ2-3
ASSPQGWGGPD
>12|TRBV7-2|TRBJ2-7
ASSLESGGYEQY
>13|TRBV15|TRBJ2-3
ATSRDDRSTDTQY
>14|TRBV3-1/TRBV3-2|TRBJ2-1
ASSLPGGGALNEQF
>15|TRBV21-1|TRBJ2-3
ASSKVGTSGGASTQY
>11|TRBV9|TRBJ2-3
ASSGQRSDTQY
>15|TRBV18|TRBJ1-5
ASSPPHRGNSNQPQH
>9|TRBV6-1|TRBJ2-7
ASSDIYEQY
>15|TRBV4-1|TRBJ2-3
ASSLHWAQSSTDTQY
>12|TRBV24-1|TRBJ1-5
ATSHRESNQPQH
>11|TRBV12-3/TRBV12-4|TRBJ1-2
ASSLAGTDGYT
>13|TRBV27|TRBJ2-5
ASSWGTGPGETQY
>10|TRBV5-6|TRBJ1-4
ASTFGPGKLF
>14|TRBV4-1|TRBJ1-1
ASSPRDYRGDTEAF
>14|TRBV4-1|TRBJ1-3
ASSPHYRFSGNTIY
>12|TRBV24-1|TRBJ2-7
ATGLAGDRYEQY
>14|TRBV4-2|TRBJ2-7
ASSQVGQGVSYEQY
>13|TRBV9|TRBJ2-7
ASSLSGGGWSEQY
>13|TRBV5-1|TRBJ2-7
ASSLDGGARYEQY
>15|TRBV9|TRBJ2-3
ASSARYGGAGADTQY
>11|TRBV29-1|TRBJ1-2
SVREAMAYGYT
>11|TRBV7-3|TRBJ1-1
ASSSTAGREAF